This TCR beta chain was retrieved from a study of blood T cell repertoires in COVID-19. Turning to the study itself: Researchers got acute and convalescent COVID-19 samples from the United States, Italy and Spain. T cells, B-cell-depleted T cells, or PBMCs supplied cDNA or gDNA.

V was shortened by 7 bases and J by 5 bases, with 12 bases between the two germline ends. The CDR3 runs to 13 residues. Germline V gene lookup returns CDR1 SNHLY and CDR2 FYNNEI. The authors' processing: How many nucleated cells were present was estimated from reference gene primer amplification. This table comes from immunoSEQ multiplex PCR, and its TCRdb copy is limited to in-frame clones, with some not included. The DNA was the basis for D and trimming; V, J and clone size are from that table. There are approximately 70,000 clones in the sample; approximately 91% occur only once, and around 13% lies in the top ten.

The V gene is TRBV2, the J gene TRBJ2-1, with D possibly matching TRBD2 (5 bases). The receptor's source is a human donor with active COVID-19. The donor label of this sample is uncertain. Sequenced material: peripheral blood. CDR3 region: CASTDRADNEQFF. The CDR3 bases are TGTGCCAGCACAGATCGAGCGGACAATGAGCAGTTCTTC.